These 26 T cell receptor beta chains originate from one sample sequenced in a study of T cell clonotyping in hematopoietic cell transplantation. Profiled with immunoSEQ multiplex PCR; TCRdb holds only in-frame clones, not every one. The data contain some 9,400 clones, about 90% of them seen just once; the ten biggest clones take up 25% to 30%. The time point was: recipient sample about 28 days before transplant, after cytoreduction. The specimen comprised peripheral blood mononuclear cells, sampled before stem cell transplant. Source of these receptors: a woman in her sixties with acute myeloid leukemia. Some clones in this sample may be carry-over from other donors' samples.

V gene TRBV23-1 combines with J gene TRBJ2-7, with TRBD1 identical over 11 bases. TRBV23-1 falls under the ORF class, with uncertain function. V shed 4 bases, J shed 6 bases, and the junction held 11 bases outside the gene matches. This CDR3 is built from 16 residues. In nucleotides, the CDR3 is TGCGCCAGCAGTCTTGACGGTCCGGGACAGGGGGGCGAGCAGTACGTC. Protein product: CASSLDGPGQGGEQYV.

There are a few counts of this clone. The chain combines TRBV11-3 with TRBJ2-5, with 10 bases fitting TRBD2. The CDR3 contains 18 residues. Germline CDR1 reads SGHNT; CDR2 reads YENEEA. V was clipped by 0 bases and J by 9 bases; unmatched bases: 16. CDR3 nucleotides: TGTGCCAGCAGCTTAGATCAAGGGGGGACTAGCGCCACGACGCCCCAGTACTTC. It codes for CASSLDQGGTSATTPQYF.

The V gene is TRBV4-1, the J gene TRBJ2-7; 8 bases match TRBD2. The CDR3 runs to 14 residues. CDR1 and CDR2 from the germline V gene are MGHRA and YSYEKL. The ends lost 1 base at V and 2 bases at J; junction bases unmatched: 1. The CDR3, as DNA: TGCGCCAGCAGCCAAGCGGGAGGGCCCTACGAGCAGTACTTC. Its protein product is CASSQAGGPYEQYF.

This chain uses TRBV7-9 with TRBJ2-7; no reliable D call. V lost 3 bases to trimming and J lost 2 bases, with 5 bases between them. Germline CDR1 and CDR2: SEHNR and FQNEAQ (reference sequence). This CDR3 region has 12 residues. The CDR3 sequence is CASSLGTYEQYF. Written as DNA, the CDR3 is TGTGCCAGCAGCTTGGGGACCTACGAGCAGTACTTC.

This rearrangement joins TRBV9 to TRBJ1-4, with no clear D. V lost 0 bases and J 2 bases, leaving 8 bases between the germline ends. CDR3 length: 15 residues. CDR1 and CDR2 (germline): SGDLS, YYNGEE. CDR3 sequence (DNA): TGTGCCAGCAGCGTAGGGCACAGTACTAATGAAAAACTGTTTTTT. This codes for CASSVGHSTNEKLFF.

The chain recombines TRBV7-3 with TRBJ2-1, with D perhaps matching TRBD2 (5 bases). V lost 3 bases and J lost 7, with 16 bases in between. The germline CDR1 and CDR2 sequences are SGHTA and FQGTGA. This CDR3 has 15 residues. CDR3 sequence (DNA): TGTGCCAGCAGCTTCGTGTGGATAACGGGGAATGAGCAGTTCTTC. It encodes CASSFVWITGNEQFF.

The chain carries TRBV5-1 and TRBJ2-1; TRBD1 aligns across 7 bases. The CDR3 is 14 residues long. V lost 4 bases and J lost 5; bases outside the gene matches: 6. Germline V gene sequence: CDR1 SGHRS, CDR2 YFSETQ. The CDR3: CASSLDRVDNEQFF. Here the CDR3 DNA reads TGCGCCAGCAGCCTCGACAGGGTGGACAATGAGCAGTTCTTC.

The J gene is TRBJ1-5, the V gene TRBV6-5; no clear D gene. The germline V gene has CDR1 MNHEY and CDR2 SVGAGI. The CDR3 length is 15 residues. The ends were cut back, 6 bases at V and 0 bases at J, with 12 bases in the middle. This CDR3 reads CASSPFVNSNQPQHF. DNA for the CDR3: TGTGCCAGCAGCCCCTTCGTCAATAGCAATCAGCCCCAGCATTTT.

The chain has TRBV7-6 and TRBJ2-1, with 9 bases that match TRBD2. The trim removed 1 base at V and 8 bases at J, leaving 6 bases unmatched. The CDR3 loop spans 15 amino acids. Germline V gene data show CDR1 as SGHVS and CDR2 as FNYEAQ. The CDR3 nucleotides read TGTGCCAGCAGCTTAGAGCGGGGGGCTAGGGATGAGCAGTTCTTC. The encoded protein is CASSLERGARDEQFF.

This chain joins TRBV7-9 and TRBJ2-7; a possible D gene is TRBD1 (5 bases). The germline CDR1 and CDR2 sequences are SEHNR and FQNEAQ (reference sequence). Trimming stripped 7 bases from V and 5 bases from J, with 9 bases between. This CDR3 is built from 11 residues. CDR3 DNA sequence: TGTGCCAGCAACAGGTACGACGAGCAGTACTTC. Amino acid sequence: CASNRYDEQYF.

The chain uses TRBV29-1 and TRBJ2-7; D perhaps matches TRBD1 (5 bases). Trimming shortened V by 3 bases and J by 4 bases, and 7 bases separated the two germline ends. Germline V gene data show CDR1 as SQVTM and CDR2 as ANQGSEA. CDR3 length: 11 residues. The CDR3 coding sequence is TGCAGCGTTGACTCAGGGTACGAGCAGTACTTC. It is translated as CSVDSGYEQYF.

This chain joins TRBV11-3 and TRBJ2-5; 7 bases align to TRBD2. CDR1 is SGHNT and CDR2 is YENEEA in the germline V gene. This CDR3 has 12 amino acids. V lost 6 bases and J lost 5; bases outside the gene matches: 3. The CDR3 loop reads CASRGGEETQYF. The CDR3 DNA follows: TGTGCCAGCAGGGGGGGGGAGGAGACCCAGTACTTC.

The rearrangement uses TRBV9 and TRBJ1-3; D remains ambiguous. Germline V gene lookup returns CDR1 SGDLS and CDR2 YYNGEE. Trimming removed 2 bases from V and 0 bases from J, with 9 bases in between. There are 15 residues in the CDR3. The CDR3: CASSVEGTSGNTIYF. DNA of the CDR3: TGTGCCAGCAGCGTGGAGGGAACCTCTGGAAACACCATATATTTT.

This clone showed up just once. The rearrangement uses TRBV9 and TRBJ1-2; 8 bases are shared with TRBD1. V lost 0 bases and J lost 7; bases outside the gene matches: 5. Germline CDR1 reads SGDLS; CDR2 reads YYNGEE. The CDR3 contains 14 residues. DNA for the CDR3: TGTGCCAGCAGCGTAGCCCAGGGGGCTATTGGCTACACCTTC. Translated: CASSVAQGAIGYTF.

V is TRBV2 and J is TRBJ1-1, with D unresolved. Germline V gene data show CDR1 as SNHLY and CDR2 as FYNNEI. V was pared by 1 base and J by 5 bases, with 5 bases between. The CDR3 loop spans 12 amino acids. CDR3 in DNA: TGTGCCAGCAGTGAAGGCCCGACTGAAGCTTTCTTT. It translates to CASSEGPTEAFF.

V is TRBV28 and J is TRBJ2-7; no clear D gene. Trimming pared 2 bases from V and 0 bases from J, leaving 11 bases between. Germline assignment: CDR1 MDHEN and CDR2 SYDVKM. This CDR3 has 15 amino acids. In DNA, the CDR3 is TGTGCCAGCAGTTTAATCGTCCTGAGCTCCTACGAGCAGTACTTC. This codes for CASSLIVLSSYEQYF.

The V and J genes are TRBV9 and TRBJ2-7, with 7 bases identical to TRBD2. The junction had 9 bases not matched to a gene; V was cut back by 0 bases and J by 3 bases. Germline CDR1 and CDR2: SGDLS and YYNGEE. This CDR3 is built from 16 residues. The CDR3 DNA follows: TGTGCCAGCAGCGTAGGTCCGGGAGGCTCAGACTACGAGCAGTACTTC. As protein: CASSVGPGGSDYEQYF.

V gene TRBV19 combines with J gene TRBJ2-1; D is perhaps TRBD1 or TRBD2 (7 bases each). The CDR3 loop spans 16 amino acids. CDR1 and CDR2 (germline): LNHDA, SQIVND (reference sequence). V lost 7 bases, J lost 10 bases, and 26 bases lay in between. This CDR3 reads CASTDGGRGPLWEQFF. The DNA of the CDR3 is TGTGCCAGTACCGATGGGGGGAGGGGGCCCCTTTGGGAGCAGTTCTTC. The full variable domain, with the rest looked up from reference TRBV19 and TRBJ2-1, is DGGITQSPKYLFRKEGQNVTLSCEQNLNHDAMYWYRQDPGQGLRLIYYSQIVNDFQKGDIAEGYSVSREKKESFPLTVTSAQKNPTAFYLCASTDGGRGPLWEQFFGPGTRLTVL.

This chain connects TRBV5-1 to TRBJ2-1; TRBD2 matches 12 bases. This CDR3 spans 17 amino acids. V lost 2 bases and J lost 9; bases outside the gene matches: 12. Germline V lookup: CDR1 SGHRS, CDR2 YFSETQ. CDR3 in amino acids: CASSFAPGTSGLGEQFF. In nucleotides, the CDR3 is TGCGCCAGCAGCTTCGCTCCCGGGACTAGCGGGCTGGGTGAGCAGTTCTTC.

The chain recombines TRBV14 with TRBJ2-7, with 8 bases aligning to TRBD1. This CDR3 has 14 residues. J was trimmed by 3 bases and V by 5 bases; bases with no gene match: 6. Looked up from germline, CDR1 is SGHDN and CDR2 is FVKESK. The CDR3, as DNA: TGTGCCAGCAGCTACGGGACAGGTATCTACGAGCAGTACGTC. Translated: CASSYGTGIYEQYV.

This clone was picked up a small number of times. This chain joins TRBV19 and TRBJ2-3, with TRBD2 matching 8 bases. From germline, CDR1 is LNHDA and CDR2 SQIVND (reference sequence). The V segment lost 6 bases and the J segment 4 bases; nucleotides outside the gene matches: 6. The CDR3 sequence is 14 residues long. The CDR3 region is CASRRVAGPDTQYF. CDR3 in DNA: TGTGCCAGTAGGAGGGTAGCGGGACCAGATACGCAGTATTTT.

This sequence joins TRBV5-4 and TRBJ2-1, with D maybe TRBD1 (6 bases). There are 15 residues in the CDR3. Germline V CDR1 and CDR2: SGHNT, YYREEE (reference sequence). Trimming removed 1 base from V and 8 bases from J, with 16 bases in between. The CDR3 is CASSLRGRGLDEQFF. CDR3 DNA: TGTGCCAGCAGCTTGCGAGGCAGGGGATTGGATGAGCAGTTCTTC.

This chain uses TRBV6-5 with TRBJ2-7; D not certain. Germline lookup yields CDR1 MNHEY and CDR2 SVGAGI. V was trimmed by 0 bases and J by 0 bases, leaving 3 bases between them. The CDR3 consists of 13 residues. The CDR3, as DNA: TGTGCCAGCAGTTACTCCTACTCCTACGAGCAGTACTTC. Residues: CASSYSYSYEQYF.

The chain uses TRBV6-5 and TRBJ2-7, with 8 positions matching TRBD1. The CDR3 sequence is 15 residues long. V shed 0 bases, J shed 2 bases, and the junction held 3 bases outside the gene matches. Germline assignment: CDR1 MNHEY and CDR2 SVGAGI. The CDR3 nucleotides are TGTGCCAGCAGTTACTCGACGGACAGGGCCTACGAGCAGTACTTC. Translating gives CASSYSTDRAYEQYF.

V gene TRBV4-1 combines with J gene TRBJ2-1; tentative D call: TRBD2 (6 bases). V was cut by 1 base and J by 5 bases, with 15 bases left in between. CDR1 is MGHRA and CDR2 is YSYEKL in the germline V gene. The CDR3 loop spans 16 amino acids. This CDR3 reads CASSQAFSSADNEQFF. For the CDR3, the DNA is TGCGCCAGCAGCCAAGCTTTTTCTAGCGCCGACAATGAGCAGTTCTTC.

This chain uses TRBV28 with TRBJ2-2; TRBD1 might be the D (6 bases). V lost 5 bases to trimming and J lost 2 bases, with 12 bases between them. The CDR3 has 15 residues. Looked up from germline, CDR1 is MDHEN and CDR2 is SYDVKM. CDR3: CASSSRGLNTGELFF. CDR3 DNA sequence: TGTGCCAGCAGTAGTAGGGGGTTAAACACCGGGGAGCTGTTTTTT.